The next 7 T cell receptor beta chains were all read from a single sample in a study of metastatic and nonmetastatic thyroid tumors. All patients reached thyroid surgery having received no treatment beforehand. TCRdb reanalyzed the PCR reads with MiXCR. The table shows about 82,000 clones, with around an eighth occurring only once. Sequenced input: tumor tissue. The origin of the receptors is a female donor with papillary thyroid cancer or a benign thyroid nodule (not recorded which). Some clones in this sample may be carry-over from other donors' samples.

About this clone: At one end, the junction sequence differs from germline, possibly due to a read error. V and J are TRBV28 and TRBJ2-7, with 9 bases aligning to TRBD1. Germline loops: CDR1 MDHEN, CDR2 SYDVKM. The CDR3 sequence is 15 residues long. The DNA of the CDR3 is TGTGCCAGCCCCCCCCGGGACAGGGTCTCCCACGAGCAGTACTTC. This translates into CASPPRDRVSHEQYF.

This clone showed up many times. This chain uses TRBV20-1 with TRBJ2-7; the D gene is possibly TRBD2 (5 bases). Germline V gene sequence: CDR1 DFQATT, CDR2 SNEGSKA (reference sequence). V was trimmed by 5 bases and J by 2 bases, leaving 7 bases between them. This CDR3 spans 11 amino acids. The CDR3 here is CSADGAYEQYF. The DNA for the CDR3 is TGCAGTGCTGACGGGGCCTACGAGCAGTACTTC.

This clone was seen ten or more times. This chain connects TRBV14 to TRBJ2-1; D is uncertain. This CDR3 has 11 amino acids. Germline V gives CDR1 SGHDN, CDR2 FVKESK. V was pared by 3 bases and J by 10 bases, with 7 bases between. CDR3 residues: CASSQGWEQFF. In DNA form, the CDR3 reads TGTGCCAGCAGCCAGGGGTGGGAGCAGTTCTTC.

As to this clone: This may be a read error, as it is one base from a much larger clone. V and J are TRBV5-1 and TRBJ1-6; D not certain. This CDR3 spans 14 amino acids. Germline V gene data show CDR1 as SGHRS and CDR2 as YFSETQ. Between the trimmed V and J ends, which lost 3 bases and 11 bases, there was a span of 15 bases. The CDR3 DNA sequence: TGCGCCAGCAGCTCTTTTGACCGAAGTCCACCCCTCCACTTT. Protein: CASSSFDRSPPLHF.

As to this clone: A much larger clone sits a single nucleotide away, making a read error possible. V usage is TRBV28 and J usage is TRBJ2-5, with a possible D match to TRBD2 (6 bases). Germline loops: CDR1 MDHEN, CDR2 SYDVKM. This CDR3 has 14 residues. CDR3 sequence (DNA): TGTGCCGGCAGTTTAGGAGGGGACCAAGAGACCCAGTACTTC. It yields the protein CAGSLGGDQETQYF.

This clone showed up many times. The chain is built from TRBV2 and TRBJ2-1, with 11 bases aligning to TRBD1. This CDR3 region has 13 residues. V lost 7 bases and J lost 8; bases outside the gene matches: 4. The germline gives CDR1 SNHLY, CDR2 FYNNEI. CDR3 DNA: TGTGCCAGCATCCGGGACAGGGGGGATGAGCAGTTCTTC. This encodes CASIRDRGDEQFF. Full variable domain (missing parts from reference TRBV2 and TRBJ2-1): EPEVTQTPSHQVTQMGQEVILRCVPISNHLYFYWYRQILGQKVEFLVSFYNNEISEKSEIFDDQFSVERPDGSNFTLKIRSTKLEDSAMYFCASIRDRGDEQFFGPGTRLTVL.

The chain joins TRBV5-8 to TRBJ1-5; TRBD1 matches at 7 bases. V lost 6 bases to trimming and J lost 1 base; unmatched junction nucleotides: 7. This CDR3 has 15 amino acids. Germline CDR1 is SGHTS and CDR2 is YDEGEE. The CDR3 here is CASTSYRGSNQPQHF. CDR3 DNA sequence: TGTGCCAGCACATCGTACAGGGGAAGCAATCAGCCCCAGCATTTT.